These T cell receptor beta chains were read from a single sample in a study of CD8 T cells in ankylosing spondylitis. MiXCR, run by TCRdb on the 5' RACE reads, gives a single entry per CDR3 protein. The sample contains 350,000 to 450,000 distinct CDR3 sequences, 20% of which appear only once. Sequencing was carried out using blood, either unsorted or a sorted T cell fraction (not recorded which). Receptor source: a male donor with ankylosing spondylitis or in good health (not recorded which). The CDR3 runs from the conserved cysteine through the conserved F or W. A D gene is named only where the DNA matches it firmly. Clone size is given for some rows only: seen once, a few or many times, or a class if the clone is expanded.

TRBV12-3/TRBV12-4	TRBJ1-1	many	.	TGTGCCAGCAGCGACAGCGGCAACACTGAAGCTTTCTTT	CASSDSGNTEAFF
TRBV6-1	TRBJ2-1	few	TRBD2	TGTGCCAGCAGCCGGACTAGCGGGGGCCAGAATGAGCAGTTCTTC	CASSRTSGGQNEQFF
TRBV7-9	TRBJ2-1	.	TRBD1	TGTGCCAGCAGCCCGACAGGGGGTTACAATGAGCAGTTCTTC	CASSPTGGYNEQFF
TRBV10-3	TRBJ2-5	many	.	TGTGCCATCAGTGAATTGGTCAGGCAAGAGACCCAGTACTTC	CAISELVRQETQYF
TRBV10-2	TRBJ1-2	.	.	TGCGCCAGCAGTGATGGGGGCGGCTACACCTTC	CASSDGGGYTF
TRBV5-6	TRBJ2-7	.	.	TGTGCCAGCAGCTTGTGGCAGAGCTCCTACGAGCAGTACTTC	CASSLWQSSYEQYF
TRBV2	TRBJ2-1	.	TRBD1	TGTGCCCTCAGTTTTTTTTTTCGTGGACAGGATTACAATGAGCAGTTCTTC	CALSFFFRGQDYNEQFF
TRBV5-1	TRBJ2-3	few	TRBD1	TGCGCCAGCAGCTTCGGACAGGACCTGAAGCAGTATTTT	CASSFGQDLKQYF
TRBV28	TRBJ2-1	few	.	TGTGCCAGCAGGCCCGAAACAGTTGGGGCCGCCTACAATGAGCAGTTCTTC	CASRPETVGAAYNEQFF
TRBV6-1	TRBJ1-1	.	.	TGTGCCAGCAGACCCACCTTGAACACTGAAGCTTTCTTT	CASRPTLNTEAFF
TRBV7-9	TRBJ2-3	few	.	TGTGCCAGCAGCTTACTCGAAACAATGGAGGCAGATACGCAGTATTTT	CASSLLETMEADTQYF
TRBV3-1	TRBJ2-5	few	TRBD2	TGTGCCAGTAGACTAGCGGGACAAGAGACCCAGTACTTC	CASRLAGQETQYF
TRBV7-3	TRBJ2-3	.	TRBD2	TGTGCCAGCAGCTTAGACCCGACTAGCGGGGGAACAGATACGCAGTATTTT	CASSLDPTSGGTDTQYF
TRBV20-1	TRBJ2-7	once	.	TGCAGTGCTACTCCCGCCGGGACTGGCTCCTACGAGCAGTACTTC	CSATPAGTGSYEQYF
TRBV10-2	TRBJ1-1	.	TRBD1	TGCGCCAGCAGTGCCGACAGGGAGCGGGCTTTCTTT	CASSADRERAFF
TRBV5-6	TRBJ1-2	.	.	TGTGCCAGCAGCTTGTTAGAGAATGGCTACACCTTC	CASSLLENGYTF